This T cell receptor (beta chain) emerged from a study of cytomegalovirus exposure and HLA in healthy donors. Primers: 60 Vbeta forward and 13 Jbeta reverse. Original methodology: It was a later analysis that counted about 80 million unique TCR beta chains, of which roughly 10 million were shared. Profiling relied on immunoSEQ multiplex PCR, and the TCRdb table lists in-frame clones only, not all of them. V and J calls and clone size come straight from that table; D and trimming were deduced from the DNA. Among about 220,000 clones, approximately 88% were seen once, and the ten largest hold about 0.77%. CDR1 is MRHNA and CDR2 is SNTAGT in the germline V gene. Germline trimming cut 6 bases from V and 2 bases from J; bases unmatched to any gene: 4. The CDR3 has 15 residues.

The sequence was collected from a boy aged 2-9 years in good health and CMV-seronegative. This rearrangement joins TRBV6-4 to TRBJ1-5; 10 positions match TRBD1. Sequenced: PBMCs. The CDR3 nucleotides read TGTGCCAGCAGCCCCGGGACAGGGGGCAATCAGCCCCAGCATTTT. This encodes CASSPGTGGNQPQHF.